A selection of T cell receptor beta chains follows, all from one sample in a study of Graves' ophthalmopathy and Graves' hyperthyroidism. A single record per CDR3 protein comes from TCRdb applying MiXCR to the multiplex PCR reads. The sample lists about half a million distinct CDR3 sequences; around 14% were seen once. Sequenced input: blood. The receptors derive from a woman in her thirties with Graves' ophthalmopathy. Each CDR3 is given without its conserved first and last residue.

CDR3aa: ASSPGRLVYEQY
len: 12
j_gene: TRBJ2-7
v_gene: TRBV28

CDR3aa: ASRGTSGMATGDLF
len: 14
j_gene: TRBJ2-2
v_gene: TRBV2

CDR3aa: ASRRTGAGYGYT
len: 12
j_gene: TRBJ1-2
v_gene: TRBV28

CDR3aa: ATSRDAGETGELF
len: 13
j_gene: TRBJ2-2
v_gene: TRBV15

CDR3aa: ASSFRSGTQGYEQY
len: 14
j_gene: TRBJ2-7
v_gene: TRBV27

CDR3aa: ACSIGTGGDYEQY
len: 13
j_gene: TRBJ2-7
v_gene: TRBV11-1

CDR3aa: ASSSYRVGQPQH
len: 12
j_gene: TRBJ1-5
v_gene: TRBV28

CDR3aa: ASSLLPYIGQGWSQPQH
len: 17
j_gene: TRBJ1-5
v_gene: TRBV28

CDR3aa: ASSGGVGELF
len: 10
j_gene: TRBJ2-2
v_gene: TRBV12-3/TRBV12-4

CDR3aa: ASSLSGPGYGYT
len: 12
j_gene: TRBJ1-2
v_gene: TRBV28

CDR3aa: ASSPTGQGRVHGELF
len: 15
j_gene: TRBJ2-2
v_gene: TRBV4-1

CDR3aa: AWARALLNWGQSEQY
len: 15
j_gene: TRBJ2-7
v_gene: TRBV30